Presented here are 15 T cell receptor beta chains from one specimen sequenced in a study of cytomegalovirus exposure and HLA in healthy donors. Primers included in the PCR were 60 Vbeta and 13 Jbeta primers. Produced via immunoSEQ multiplex PCR; TCRdb's table is partial and in-frame only. The sample carries around 120,000 clones, under 85% recorded once. The specimen was PBMCs. The receptors were gathered from a woman younger than 30 in good health and CMV-seronegative.

The chain combines TRBV28 with TRBJ1-4; D is perhaps TRBD1 (6 bases). The CDR3 has 13 residues. Germline V gene lookup returns CDR1 MDHEN and CDR2 SYDVKM. Deletions cut 7 bases from V and 4 bases from J, with 10 bases between. The CDR3 DNA reads as TGTGCCAGCAAGACAGGACTTAATGAAAAACTGTTTTTT. Its protein is CASKTGLNEKLFF.

The V and J genes are TRBV29-1 and TRBJ1-1; D remains unclear. This CDR3 region has 15 residues. The germline gives CDR1 SQVTM, CDR2 ANQGSEA. V dropped 6 bases and J dropped 0 bases, with 17 bases sitting between them. CDR3 in amino acids: CSVPRSGAMNTEAFF. The CDR3 nucleotides are TGCAGCGTGCCGAGGAGTGGAGCAATGAACACTGAAGCTTTCTTT.

This chain's CDR3 is CASSGPGVNTEAFF. CDR3 nucleotides: TGCGCCAGCAGTGGACCGGGAGTGAACACTGAAGCTTTCTTT. This chain links TRBV10-1 with TRBJ1-1; unclear D gene. Germline CDR1 and CDR2: WNHNN and SYGVQD (reference sequence). The V end lost 4 bases, the J end lost 0 bases, and 9 bases lay between the germline ends. The CDR3 is 14 amino acids.

This chain joins TRBV9 and TRBJ1-5; D might be TRBD1 (6 bases). CDR3 size: 14 residues. CDR1 and CDR2 from the germline V gene are SGDLS and YYNGEE. Trimming removed 5 bases at V and 7 bases at J, with 16 bases between. This CDR3 reads CASSGGASGQPQHF. The CDR3 DNA follows: TGTGCCAGCAGTGGGGGGGCGAGCGGGCAGCCCCAGCATTTT.

V is TRBV28 and J is TRBJ1-5, with D perhaps TRBD1 (6 bases). Germline V lookup: CDR1 MDHEN, CDR2 SYDVKM. This CDR3 is 16 amino acids long. V lost 8 bases, J lost 4 bases, and 21 bases lay in between. The CDR3 spells CASGWLSGADNQPQHF. DNA for the CDR3: TGTGCCAGCGGCTGGCTGTCAGGGGCGGATAATCAGCCCCAGCATTTT.

The rearrangement uses TRBV5-1 and TRBJ1-4; no firm D call. From germline, CDR1 is SGHRS and CDR2 YFSETQ. V lost 0 bases, J lost 4 bases, and 7 bases lay in between. CDR3 length: 14 amino acids. CDR3 region: CASSLETVNEKLFF. In nucleotides, the CDR3 is TGCGCCAGCAGCTTGGAGACTGTTAATGAAAAACTGTTTTTT.

The chain carries TRBV6-1 and TRBJ1-2; possible D gene TRBD1, 6 bases. The V and J ends lost 1 base and 7 bases respectively, with 13 bases between them. The CDR3 totals 14 residues. From germline, CDR1 is MNHNS and CDR2 SASEGT. In DNA form, the CDR3 reads TGTGCCAGCAGTGAAGGGGACAACCTGGGTGGCTACACCTTC. Protein sequence: CASSEGDNLGGYTF.

This rearrangement joins TRBV5-1 to TRBJ1-4; 9 nucleotides align to TRBD1. Germline V gene sequence: CDR1 SGHRS, CDR2 YFSETQ. The CDR3 is 15 amino acids. V was pared by 0 bases and J by 9 bases, with 6 bases of the junction left unmatched. CDR3: CASSLVGTGNQKLFF. The CDR3 DNA is TGCGCCAGCAGCTTGGTTGGGACAGGGAATCAAAAACTGTTTTTT.

This clone turned up a few times. The chain combines TRBV30 with TRBJ1-6, with D perhaps TRBD1 (6 bases). Trimming cost V 0 bases and J 9 bases, with 15 bases left between them. Germline values: CDR1 GTSNPN, CDR2 SVGIG (reference sequence). The CDR3 contains 15 residues. The CDR3 DNA reads as TGTGCCTGGAGTGTAACACCGCAGGGGATTTCACCCCTCCACTTT. This translates into CAWSVTPQGISPLHF.

This clone was counted between two and nine times. The chain is built from TRBV5-1 and TRBJ1-1, with 10 bases matching TRBD1. The CDR3 consists of 15 residues. J lost 11 bases, V lost 4 bases, and 14 bases had no gene match. The germline gives CDR1 SGHRS, CDR2 YFSETQ. CDR3 loop: CASSTRQGAPDWAFF. The DNA for the CDR3 is TGCGCCAGCAGCACCCGACAGGGGGCCCCGGATTGGGCTTTCTTT.

The gene calls are TRBV25-1 and TRBJ1-4; 8 bases agree with TRBD1. This CDR3 is built from 16 residues. Losses at the gene ends were 7 bases for V and 3 bases for J; bases not matched to a gene: 10. CDR1 MGHDK and CDR2 SYGVNS come from the germline V gene. In DNA, the CDR3 is TGTGCCAGCACGCACACGGACAGGGCCCCTAATGAAAAACTGTTTTTT. It translates to CASTHTDRAPNEKLFF.

The chain links TRBV15 to TRBJ1-1; 7 bases agree with TRBD1. V dropped 5 bases and J dropped 1; count of bases not matched to a gene: 4. CDR1 and CDR2 from the germline V gene are LNHNV and YYDKDF (reference sequence). There are 14 residues in the CDR3. The CDR3 protein is CATSGDRENTEAFF. CDR3 DNA: TGTGCCACCAGCGGTGACAGGGAGAACACTGAAGCTTTCTTT.

This chain joins TRBV2 and TRBJ1-5; 7 bases line up with TRBD1. Trimming at V came to 6 bases and at J to 7 bases, leaving 6 bases not matched to a gene. This CDR3 is 13 amino acids long. Germline values: CDR1 SNHLY, CDR2 FYNNEI. The DNA for the CDR3 is TGTGCCAGCAGCCGTGACAGGGTCCAGCCCCAGCATTTT. It codes for CASSRDRVQPQHF.

This clone appeared a few times. The rearrangement joins TRBV30 to TRBJ2-7, with 9 bases matching TRBD2. The CDR3 contains 12 residues. V was clipped by 7 bases and J by 4 bases; unmatched bases: 5. In germline, CDR1 is GTSNPN, CDR2 SVGIG (reference sequence). This CDR3 is CASSSGGYEQYF. CDR3 DNA: TGTGCCTCAAGTAGCGGGGGTTACGAGCAGTACTTC.

The chain has TRBV15 and TRBJ1-5, with no clear D. Germline CDR1 is LNHNV and CDR2 is YYDKDF (reference sequence). Trimming removed 1 base at V and 2 bases at J, with 6 bases between. The length of the CDR3 is 14 residues. The CDR3: CATSRGSGNQPQHF. The DNA of the CDR3 is TGTGCCACCAGCAGAGGGAGTGGCAATCAGCCCCAGCATTTT. Full variable domain (outside the CDR3, taken from reference TRBV15 and TRBJ1-5): DAMVIQNPRYQVTQFGKPVTLSCSQTLNHNVMYWYQQKSSQAPKLLFHYYDKDFNNEADTPDNFQSRRPNTSFCFLDIRSPGLGDTAMYLCATSRGSGNQPQHFGDGTRLSIL.